This T cell receptor (beta chain) was obtained from a study of cytotoxic CD8 clonotypes in ibrutinib-treated CLL. The CDR3 contains 15 residues. Germline CDR1 reads SNHLY; CDR2 reads FYNNEI. V lost 6 bases and J lost 1; bases outside the gene matches: 5. Only in-frame clones appear in the TCRdb table, and some are missing; sequencing was by immunoSEQ multiplex PCR. The sample carries roughly 330,000 clones, about 61% recorded once. This clone was seen a handful of times. This TCR was sampled from a human donor with chronic lymphocytic leukemia. This chain joins TRBV2 and TRBJ2-2, with 7 bases matching TRBD2. Material: PBMCs, obtained after 36 months of ibrutinib treatment. The CDR3 loop reads CASSGGTVNTGELFF. The CDR3 DNA reads as TGTGCCAGCAGCGGGGGGACGGTGAACACCGGGGAGCTGTTTTTT.